What follows are 19 T cell receptor beta chains derived from one specimen sequenced in a study of cytomegalovirus exposure and HLA in healthy donors. The study ran its PCR with 60 Vbeta and 13 Jbeta primers. TCRdb's copy holds only in-frame clones and misses some; the assay was immunoSEQ multiplex PCR. The table lists about 210,000 clones, more than 75% of them singletons. The material sequenced was PBMCs. The receptors originated from a man in his forties in good health and CMV-seropositive.

The chain joins TRBV19 to TRBJ2-5; 7 bases match TRBD2. CDR3 length equals 15 residues. The germline V gene encodes CDR1 LNHDA and CDR2 SQIVND (reference sequence). V gave up 3 bases and J gave up 5 bases; unmatched junction bases: 9. This CDR3 is CASSIGGGTPETQYF. The CDR3 nucleotides read TGTGCCAGTAGTATTGGGGGGGGGACGCCGGAGACCCAGTACTTC. Combining the CDR3 with reference TRBV19 and TRBJ2-5 gives the whole variable domain DGGITQSPKYLFRKEGQNVTLSCEQNLNHDAMYWYRQDPGQGLRLIYYSQIVNDFQKGDIAEGYSVSREKKESFPLTVTSAQKNPTAFYLCASSIGGGTPETQYFGPGTRLLVL.

V and J are TRBV7-3 and TRBJ2-1, with D tentatively TRBD2 (6 bases). The CDR3 is 14 amino acids. Per the germline V gene, CDR1 is SGHTA and CDR2 is FQGTGA. Between the trimmed V and J ends, which lost 2 bases and 10 bases, there was a span of 15 bases. The CDR3 nucleotides read TGTGCCAGCAGCTTACCCTCCGCAGCGGGCGAGCAGTTCTTC. This translates into CASSLPSAAGEQFF. Drawing the rest from reference TRBV7-3 and TRBJ2-1, the complete variable domain is GAGVSQTPSNKVTEKGKYVELRCDPISGHTALYWYRQSLGQGPEFLIYFQGTGAADDSGLPNDRFFAVRPEGSVSTLKIQRTERGDSAVYLCASSLPSAAGEQFFGPGTRLTVL.

This clone was recorded only once. The J gene is TRBJ2-5, the V gene TRBV18; 8 positions agree with TRBD1. V gave up 2 bases and J gave up 5 bases; unmatched junction bases: 10. Germline V gene sequence: CDR1 KGHSH, CDR2 LQKENI. This CDR3 contains 16 residues. Here the CDR3 DNA reads TGTGCCAGCTCACCAACGACTGGACAGGGTGGGGAGACCCAGTACTTC. It specifies CASSPTTGQGGETQYF.

This chain joins TRBV30 and TRBJ2-5; TRBD2 aligns across 14 bases. The CDR3 contains 19 residues. Germline V CDR1 and CDR2: GTSNPN, SVGIG (reference sequence). The V gene end was trimmed by 0 bases and the J gene end by 5 bases; junction bases not matched to a gene: 14. The CDR3: CAWSVLLGLAGAQDETQYF. CDR3 DNA sequence: TGTGCCTGGAGTGTCCTCTTGGGACTAGCGGGAGCCCAAGATGAGACCCAGTACTTC.

The V and J genes are TRBV7-3 and TRBJ2-2, with D maybe TRBD2 (5 bases). The CDR3 length is 14 residues. Trimming left V 5 bases short and J 7 bases short, with 14 bases between. The V gene's germline CDR1 is SGHTA and CDR2 FQGTGA. The CDR3 here is CASSLLGEGGELFF. The CDR3 DNA reads as TGTGCCAGCAGCCTCCTTGGAGAGGGCGGGGAGCTGTTTTTT.

This sequence joins TRBV15 and TRBJ2-7; possible D gene TRBD2, 5 bases. CDR1 is LNHNV and CDR2 is YYDKDF in the germline V gene (reference sequence). The CDR3 has 13 residues. V dropped 0 bases and J dropped 6 bases, with 9 bases sitting between them. The CDR3 sequence is CATSRDGLGEQYV. The CDR3 DNA is TGTGCCACCAGCAGAGACGGACTCGGCGAGCAGTACGTC.

The gene calls are TRBV4-1 and TRBJ1-1; 8 nucleotides align to TRBD1. Germline assignment: CDR1 MGHRA and CDR2 YSYEKL. The CDR3 sequence is 16 residues long. Unmatched junction bases numbered 9, after V lost 5 bases and J lost 1 base. This chain's CDR3 is CASSARGQGWNTEAFF. DNA of the CDR3: TGCGCCAGCAGCGCCCGTGGACAGGGTTGGAACACTGAAGCTTTCTTT.

V is TRBV5-4 and J is TRBJ2-1, with D perhaps matching TRBD1 (6 bases). Germline loops: CDR1 SGHNT, CDR2 YYREEE (reference sequence). This CDR3 spans 14 amino acids. V lost 4 bases to trimming and J lost 6 bases, with 14 bases between them. The CDR3 nucleotides read TGTGCCAGCAGCAACGGACAGAGGTCCAATGAGCAGTTCTTC. Protein sequence: CASSNGQRSNEQFF.

The V call is TRBV27, the J call TRBJ1-5, with no clear D. The CDR3 has 14 residues. Trimming pared 2 bases from V and 0 bases from J, leaving 5 bases between. The germline CDR1 and CDR2 sequences are MNHEY and SMNVEV (reference sequence). The CDR3 DNA sequence: TGTGCCAGCAGTTTAACAGTTAGCAATCAGCCCCAGCATTTT. Amino acid sequence: CASSLTVSNQPQHF.

This rearrangement joins TRBV5-1 to TRBJ1-4; 9 nucleotides agree with TRBD1. The CDR3 extends over 16 amino acids. The germline V gene encodes CDR1 SGHRS and CDR2 YFSETQ. V shed 4 bases and J 7 bases; nucleotides not matched to a gene: 11. The CDR3 region has the DNA TGCGCCAGCAGCGTACAACTACAGGGGGCCGGTGAAAAACTGTTTTTT. This sequence encodes CASSVQLQGAGEKLFF.

A single count supports this clone. The chain links TRBV2 to TRBJ1-5, with TRBD1 matching over 7 bases. This CDR3 spans 11 amino acids. The germline gives CDR1 SNHLY, CDR2 FYNNEI. V gave up 8 bases and J gave up 7 bases; unmatched junction bases: 2. CDR3 DNA: TGTGCCAGCGGGACAGCGCAGCCCCAGCATTTT. Protein product: CASGTAQPQHF.

This clone was observed once. The gene calls are TRBV5-1 and TRBJ1-2; possible D gene TRBD1, 6 bases. Trimming shortened V by 1 base and J by 2 bases, and 9 bases separated the two germline ends. Germline V lookup: CDR1 SGHRS, CDR2 YFSETQ. This CDR3 is 14 amino acids long. CDR3 nucleotides: TGCGCCAGCAGCTTGATTCAGGGGAACTATGGCTACACCTTC. Amino acid sequence: CASSLIQGNYGYTF.

This sequence joins TRBV11-3 and TRBJ2-7; TRBD2 matches 7 bases. Germline V gene data show CDR1 as SGHNT and CDR2 as YENEEA. V dropped 5 bases and J dropped 5; count of bases not matched to a gene: 21. The CDR3 loop spans 18 amino acids. The CDR3 is CASSPPLTSVSTPNEQYV. The CDR3 DNA sequence: TGTGCCAGCAGCCCCCCGCTAACTAGCGTCTCCACCCCAAACGAGCAGTACGTC.

The rearrangement uses TRBV11-2 and TRBJ1-2; 7 nucleotides match TRBD1. Trimming took 6 bases from V and 6 from J; bases not matched to a gene: 10. CDR1 is SGHAT, CDR2 FQNNGV, per germline. The CDR3 spans 14 residues. The CDR3 sequence: CASRFAGQTHGYTF. The CDR3, as DNA: TGTGCCAGCAGGTTTGCGGGACAGACACATGGCTACACCTTC. Full variable domain (outside the CDR3, taken from reference TRBV11-2 and TRBJ1-2): EAGVAQSPRYKIIEKRQSVAFWCNPISGHATLYWYQQILGQGPKLLIQFQNNGVVDDSQLPKDRFSAERLKGVDSTLKIQPAKLEDSAVYLCASRFAGQTHGYTFGSGTRLTVV.

The rearrangement joins TRBV19 to TRBJ2-7; 9 bases are shared with TRBD2. V lost 4 bases to trimming and J lost 3 bases; unmatched junction nucleotides: 10. The CDR3 runs 16 residues. Germline V CDR1 and CDR2: LNHDA, SQIVND (reference sequence). The CDR3 spells CASSSRVGLARYEQYF. The CDR3 DNA follows: TGTGCCAGTAGTAGCCGAGTGGGACTAGCCCGCTACGAGCAGTACTTC.

The chain employs TRBV6-6 and TRBJ2-5, with 7 bases aligning to TRBD1. With 5 bases clipped from V and 7 bases from J, the junction kept 16 bases outside the gene matches. The CDR3 runs 16 residues. Looked up from germline, CDR1 is MNHNY and CDR2 is SVGAGI (reference sequence). CDR3 coding DNA: TGTGCCAGCAGTCCTCCGTGGACAGGAAAACAGGGGACCCAGTACTTC. Translating it yields CASSPPWTGKQGTQYF.

For the CDR3, the DNA is TGTGCCAGTATGGCCCCTCCGAGGGCTGAAGCTTTCTTT. Amino acids: CASMAPPRAEAFF. The rearrangement joins TRBV19 to TRBJ1-1; D gene uncertain. V lost 7 bases and J lost 6, with 15 bases in between. The CDR3 extends over 13 amino acids. The germline gives CDR1 LNHDA, CDR2 SQIVND (reference sequence).

The chain recombines TRBV4-2 with TRBJ1-2; no clear D. The CDR3 has 15 amino acids. Trimming took off 0 bases at V and 4 bases at J, with 12 bases between the two ends. CDR1 is LGHNA, CDR2 YNFKEQ, per germline. Here the CDR3 reads CASSQEFGEGYGYTF. The CDR3 DNA sequence: TGTGCCAGCAGCCAAGAGTTCGGGGAAGGCTATGGCTACACCTTC.

The gene calls are TRBV6-5 and TRBJ1-2; 9 bases agree with TRBD1. The V gene's germline CDR1 is MNHEY and CDR2 SVGAGI. The CDR3 is 15 amino acids. The J segment lost 5 bases and the V segment lost 2 bases, leaving 6 bases of the junction unmatched. This CDR3 reads CASSYVGQGSYGYTF. DNA of the CDR3: TGTGCCAGCAGTTACGTCGGACAGGGGTCGTATGGCTACACCTTC.